The 21 T cell receptor beta chains below all came from one sample that was sequenced in a study of blood T cell repertoires in COVID-19. The protocol was immunoSEQ multiplex PCR, while the TCRdb copy is restricted to in-frame clones and leaves out a portion. The top ten clones hold around 6.9% of a sample with under 300,000 clones, about nine tenths of them seen once. Sequencing was carried out using peripheral blood. The receptors derive from a man aged 60 to 69 who had recovered from COVID-19.

The rearrangement links TRBV5-1 to TRBJ2-7; TRBD1 matches at 8 bases. V gave up 0 bases and J gave up 3 bases; unmatched junction bases: 17. CDR3 size: 19 residues. Germline V gene data show CDR1 as SGHRS and CDR2 as YFSETQ. CDR3 nucleotides: TGCGCCAGCAGCTTGGCCCCTCAAGCCGGGACAGGAATTCTCTACGAGCAGTACGTC. Its protein product is CASSLAPQAGTGILYEQYV.

The chain carries TRBV11-2 and TRBJ1-1; D may be TRBD1 (5 bases). This CDR3 contains 13 residues. Germline assignment: CDR1 SGHAT and CDR2 FQNNGV. Trimming stripped 3 bases from V and 5 bases from J, with 10 bases between. The CDR3 DNA reads TGTGCCAGCAGCTTTTCGGAGGGGACTGAAGCTTTCTTT. Translation gives CASSFSEGTEAFF. Supplemented by reference TRBV11-2 and TRBJ1-1, the full variable domain reads EAGVAQSPRYKIIEKRQSVAFWCNPISGHATLYWYQQILGQGPKLLIQFQNNGVVDDSQLPKDRFSAERLKGVDSTLKIQPAKLEDSAVYLCASSFSEGTEAFFGQGTRLTVV.

The rearrangement joins TRBV27 to TRBJ1-2; D perhaps matches TRBD1 (6 bases). Germline V gene data show CDR1 as MNHEY and CDR2 as SMNVEV (reference sequence). This CDR3 spans 14 amino acids. V was trimmed by 8 bases and J by 8 bases, leaving 21 bases between them. CDR3 coding DNA: TGTGCCAGCGGACGGACAGCGAAGACGGAGGGCTACACCTTC. This translates into CASGRTAKTEGYTF.

The chain joins TRBV7-9 to TRBJ1-6, with 8 bases identical to TRBD1. With 2 bases clipped from V and 10 bases from J, the junction kept 7 bases outside the gene matches. There are 15 residues in the CDR3. CDR1 SEHNR and CDR2 FQNEAQ come from the germline V gene (reference sequence). CDR3 loop: CASSLRGQVGSPLHF. The CDR3 DNA follows: TGTGCCAGCAGCTTAAGGGGACAGGTGGGCTCACCCCTCCACTTT.

This clone was found a few times. The rearrangement uses TRBV19 and TRBJ2-5; D may be TRBD1 (6 bases). Per the germline V gene, CDR1 is LNHDA and CDR2 is SQIVND (reference sequence). Deletions cut 6 bases from V and 2 bases from J, with 13 bases between. The length of the CDR3 is 14 residues. The CDR3 sequence: CASRTGTQQETQYF. The CDR3 region has the DNA TGTGCCAGTAGGACCGGGACACAACAAGAGACCCAGTACTTC.

The chain joins TRBV6-1 to TRBJ1-4, with TRBD1 identical over 10 bases. The CDR3 covers 20 residues. The germline gives CDR1 MNHNS, CDR2 SASEGT. The V and J ends lost 2 bases and 3 bases, in that order; junction bases with no gene match: 15. CDR3 coding DNA: TGTGCCAGCAGTGAAACTGACGGGACAGGGGCATATTCTCCTAATGAAAAACTGTTTTTT. It yields the protein CASSETDGTGAYSPNEKLFF.

V and J are TRBV14 and TRBJ2-1; a weak D match, TRBD1 (6 bases). Deletions cut 3 bases from V and 8 bases from J, with 17 bases between. Looked up from germline, CDR1 is SGHDN and CDR2 is FVKESK. This CDR3 contains 15 residues. The CDR3 spells CASSHDRTDSHEQFF. CDR3 in DNA: TGTGCCAGCAGCCACGACAGGACTGACTCCCATGAGCAGTTCTTC.

This rearrangement joins TRBV7-2 to TRBJ2-7; TRBD2 might be the D (5 bases). Germline CDR1 reads SGHTA; CDR2 reads FQGNSA. This CDR3 spans 13 amino acids. V dropped 5 bases and J dropped 7 bases, with 15 bases sitting between them. The CDR3 coding sequence is TGTGCCAGCAGCCCACGATCGGGATTAGAGCAGTACTTC. Translating it yields CASSPRSGLEQYF. The full variable domain, its missing parts supplied by reference TRBV7-2 and TRBJ2-7, is GAGVSQSPSNKVTEKGKDVELRCDPISGHTALYWYRQSLGQGLEFLIYFQGNSAPDKSGLPSDRFSAERTGGSVSTLTIQRTQQEDSAVYLCASSPRSGLEQYFGPGTRLTVT.

The chain uses TRBV6-2 or TRBV6-3 and TRBJ2-1; 7 nucleotides match TRBD1. This CDR3 is built from 18 residues. CDR1 is MNHEY and CDR2 is SVGEGT in the germline V gene. The junction had 14 bases not matched to a gene; V was cut back by 2 bases and J by 4 bases. The CDR3 is CASSYPSLQTGLYNEQFF. The CDR3 DNA is TGTGCCAGCAGTTACCCATCCCTCCAGACAGGGCTTTACAATGAGCAGTTCTTC.

The V and J genes are TRBV6-5 and TRBJ2-3; 12 bases are shared with TRBD2. V lost 5 bases and J lost 8; bases outside the gene matches: 8. CDR1 and CDR2 from the germline V gene are MNHEY and SVGAGI. There are 15 residues in the CDR3. The CDR3 loop reads CASSRRTSGEITQYF. The CDR3, as DNA: TGTGCCAGCAGTCGTAGGACTAGCGGGGAGATTACGCAGTATTTT.

This rearrangement joins TRBV12-5 to TRBJ1-3; D is ambiguous. The CDR3 covers 11 residues. Trimming removed 6 bases at V and 3 bases at J, with 3 bases between. Germline lookup yields CDR1 LGHNT and CDR2 FRNRAP. The CDR3 reads CASGIGNTIYF. The CDR3 DNA follows: TGTGCTAGTGGCATTGGAAACACCATATATTTT. Full variable domain (remainder filled in from reference TRBV12-5 and TRBJ1-3): DARVTQTPRHKVTEMGQEVTMRCQPILGHNTVFWYRQTMMQGLELLAYFRNRAPLDDSGMPKDRFSAEMPDATLATLKIQPSEPRDSAVYFCASGIGNTIYFGEGSWLTVV.

The chain couples TRBV12-3 or TRBV12-4 to TRBJ2-7; D gene unclear. V shed 3 bases and J shed 3 bases, with 9 bases lying between them. The CDR3 loop spans 13 amino acids. CDR3 amino acids: CASSLNGYYEQYF. The CDR3 DNA reads as TGTGCCAGCAGTTTGAACGGTTACTACGAGCAGTACTTC.

The rearrangement uses TRBV6-1 and TRBJ1-5; D not certain. CDR3 size: 15 residues. Germline CDR1 and CDR2: MNHNS and SASEGT. Trimming took off 1 base at V and 7 bases at J, with 14 bases between the two ends. The CDR3 protein is CASSEGMRAQQPQHF. For the CDR3, the DNA is TGTGCCAGCAGTGAAGGGATGAGGGCGCAGCAGCCCCAGCATTTT.

The J gene is TRBJ2-7, the V gene TRBV2; a possible D gene is TRBD1 (7 bases). The CDR3 extends over 13 amino acids. Germline lookup yields CDR1 SNHLY and CDR2 FYNNEI. The V end lost 8 bases, the J end lost 8 bases, and 19 bases lay between the germline ends. The DNA for the CDR3 is TGTGCCAGCGGGACAGCGGGTTTTGAGAAGCAGTACGTC. Translated, it gives CASGTAGFEKQYV.

This chain links TRBV11-2 with TRBJ2-1, with 11 bases fitting TRBD2. J lost 1 base, V lost 5 bases, and 4 bases had no gene match. This CDR3 is 16 amino acids long. Germline lookup yields CDR1 SGHAT and CDR2 FQNNGV. The CDR3 loop reads CASSPLAGGSYNEQFF. The CDR3 DNA reads TGTGCCAGCAGCCCCTTAGCGGGGGGGTCCTACAATGAGCAGTTCTTC.

This chain links TRBV2 with TRBJ2-2; 7 positions match TRBD1. This CDR3 is 13 amino acids long. Germline assignment: CDR1 SNHLY and CDR2 FYNNEI. Germline trimming cut 6 bases from V and 3 bases from J; bases unmatched to any gene: 1. The CDR3 DNA follows: TGTGCCAGCAGGGGACAGTACACCGGGGAGCTGTTTTTT. As protein: CASRGQYTGELFF.

This clone showed up just once. This sequence joins TRBV27 and TRBJ2-2, with TRBD1 matching over 7 bases. The CDR3 has 14 residues. V lost 5 bases and J lost 8; bases outside the gene matches: 8. CDR1 and CDR2 (germline): MNHEY, SMNVEV (reference sequence). The CDR3: CASSPTSGQGELFF. For the CDR3, the DNA is TGTGCCAGCAGTCCTACTTCGGGACAGGGGGAGCTGTTTTTT.

This clone was detected many times. The chain carries TRBV3-1 (or the pseudogene TRBV3-2) and TRBJ2-3; 10 positions match TRBD2. Germline values: CDR1 LGHDT, CDR2 YNNKEL (reference sequence). The CDR3 is 17 residues long. V lost 1 base and J lost 4; bases outside the gene matches: 8. The CDR3 DNA reads as TGTGCCAGCAGCCAAGGGTGGAGCGGGGGGGCCGCAGATACGCAGTATTTT. This sequence encodes CASSQGWSGGAADTQYF.

The CDR3 DNA reads as TGTGCCAGCAGCAAGGGGAGGGACGAGCAGTACTTC. It encodes CASSKGRDEQYF. The chain carries TRBV11-3 and TRBJ2-7, with TRBD2 matching over 7 bases. Germline lookup yields CDR1 SGHNT and CDR2 YENEEA. J gave up 5 bases and V 5 bases, and 3 bases lay outside the gene matches. The CDR3 covers 12 residues.

The chain couples TRBV7-9 to TRBJ1-6; D call uncertain. Germline V gene data show CDR1 as SEHNR and CDR2 as FQNEAQ (reference sequence). The CDR3 totals 15 residues. V lost 0 bases to trimming and J lost 4 bases, with 7 bases between them. CDR3 sequence (DNA): TGTGCCAGCAGCTTAGCTCAACAGTATAATTCACCCCTCCACTTT. Translating gives CASSLAQQYNSPLHF.

The chain is built from TRBV3-1 (or the pseudogene TRBV3-2) and TRBJ2-1; TRBD2 aligns across 10 bases. Germline CDR1 and CDR2: LGHDT and YNNKEL (reference sequence). This CDR3 comprises 15 residues. The junction had 10 bases not matched to a gene; V was cut back by 5 bases and J by 9 bases. The CDR3 bases are TGTGCCAGCAGCTCCAGCGGGGGGGCGGTCGGTGAGCAGTTCTTC. This translates into CASSSSGGAVGEQFF.